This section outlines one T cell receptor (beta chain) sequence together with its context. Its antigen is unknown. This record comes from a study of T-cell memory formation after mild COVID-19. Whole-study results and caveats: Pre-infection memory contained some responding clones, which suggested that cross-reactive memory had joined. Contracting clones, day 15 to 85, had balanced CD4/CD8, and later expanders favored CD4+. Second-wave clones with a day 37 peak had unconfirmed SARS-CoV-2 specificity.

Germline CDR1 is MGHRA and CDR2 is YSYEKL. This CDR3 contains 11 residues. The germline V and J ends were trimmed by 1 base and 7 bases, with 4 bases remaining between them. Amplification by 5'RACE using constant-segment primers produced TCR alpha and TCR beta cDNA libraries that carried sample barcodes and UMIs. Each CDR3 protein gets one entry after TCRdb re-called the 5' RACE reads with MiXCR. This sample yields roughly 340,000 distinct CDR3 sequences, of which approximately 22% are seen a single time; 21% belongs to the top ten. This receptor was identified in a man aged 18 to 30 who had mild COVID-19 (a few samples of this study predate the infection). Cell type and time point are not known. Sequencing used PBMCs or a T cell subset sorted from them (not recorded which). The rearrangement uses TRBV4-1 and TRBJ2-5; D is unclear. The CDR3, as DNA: TGCGCCAGCAGCCAAGTGGGGACCCAGTACTTC. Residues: CASSQVGTQYF.